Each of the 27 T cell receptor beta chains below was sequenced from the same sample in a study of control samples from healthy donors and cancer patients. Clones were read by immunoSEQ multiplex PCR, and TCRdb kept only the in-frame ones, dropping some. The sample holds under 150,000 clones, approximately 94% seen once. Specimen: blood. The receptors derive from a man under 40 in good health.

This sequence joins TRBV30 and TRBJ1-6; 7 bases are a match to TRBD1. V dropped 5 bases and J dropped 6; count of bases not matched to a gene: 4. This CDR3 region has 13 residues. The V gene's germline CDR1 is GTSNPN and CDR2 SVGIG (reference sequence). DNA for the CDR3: TGTGCCTGGGAGACAGGGTCTAATTCACCCCTCCACTTT. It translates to CAWETGSNSPLHF. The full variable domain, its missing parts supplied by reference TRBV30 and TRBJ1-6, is SQTIHQWPATLVQPVGSPLSLECTVEGTSNPNLYWYRQAAGRGLQLLFYSVGIGQISSEVPQNLSASRPQDRQFILSSKKLLLSDSGFYLCAWETGSNSPLHFGNGTRLTVT.

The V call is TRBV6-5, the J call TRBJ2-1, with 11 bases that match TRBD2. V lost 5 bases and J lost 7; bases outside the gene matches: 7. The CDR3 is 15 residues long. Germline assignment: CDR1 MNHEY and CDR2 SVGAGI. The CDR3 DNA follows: TGTGCCAGCAGTAGAGGACTAGCGGGCCTAAATGAGCAGTTCTTC. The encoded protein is CASSRGLAGLNEQFF.

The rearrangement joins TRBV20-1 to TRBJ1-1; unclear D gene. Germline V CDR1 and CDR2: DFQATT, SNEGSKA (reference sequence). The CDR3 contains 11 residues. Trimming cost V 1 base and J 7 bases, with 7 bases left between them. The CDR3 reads CSARAQVEAFF. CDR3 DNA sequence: TGCAGTGCTAGAGCGCAGGTTGAAGCTTTCTTT.

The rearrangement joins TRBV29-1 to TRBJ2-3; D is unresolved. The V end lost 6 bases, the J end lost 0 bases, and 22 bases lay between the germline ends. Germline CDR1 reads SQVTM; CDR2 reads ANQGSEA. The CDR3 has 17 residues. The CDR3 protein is CSVLRLQRQSSTDTQYF. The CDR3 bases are TGCAGCGTACTCCGTCTGCAAAGGCAGTCTAGCACAGATACGCAGTATTTT.

The DNA for the CDR3 is TGCGCCAGCAGCTTGTGGGACAGGATGAGCTCCTACAATGAGCAGTTCTTC. The encoded protein is CASSLWDRMSSYNEQFF. The chain couples TRBV5-1 to TRBJ2-1, with 8 bases that match TRBD1. Germline CDR1 SGHRS, CDR2 YFSETQ. The CDR3 sequence is 17 residues long. V was pared by 1 base and J by 0 bases, with 6 bases of the junction left unmatched.

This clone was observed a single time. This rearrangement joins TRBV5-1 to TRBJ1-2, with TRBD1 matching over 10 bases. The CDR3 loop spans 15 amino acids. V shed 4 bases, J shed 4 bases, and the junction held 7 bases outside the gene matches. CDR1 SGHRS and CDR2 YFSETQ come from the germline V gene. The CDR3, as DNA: TGCGCCAGCAGCGCGACAGGGGGCTCGGGCTATGGCTACACCTTC. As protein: CASSATGGSGYGYTF.

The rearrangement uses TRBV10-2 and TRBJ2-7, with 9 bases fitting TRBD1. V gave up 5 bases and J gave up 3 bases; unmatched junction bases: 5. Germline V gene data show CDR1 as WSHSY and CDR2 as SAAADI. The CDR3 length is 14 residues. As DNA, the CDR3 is TGCGCCAGCAGTAGGACAGGGGAGGTCTACGAGCAGTACTTC. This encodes CASSRTGEVYEQYF.

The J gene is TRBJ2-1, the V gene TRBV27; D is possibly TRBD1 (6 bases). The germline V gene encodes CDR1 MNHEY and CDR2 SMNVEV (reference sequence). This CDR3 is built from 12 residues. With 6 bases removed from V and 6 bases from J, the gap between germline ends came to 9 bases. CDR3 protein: CASSPGANEQFF. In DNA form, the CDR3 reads TGTGCCAGCAGCCCAGGGGCCAATGAGCAGTTCTTC.

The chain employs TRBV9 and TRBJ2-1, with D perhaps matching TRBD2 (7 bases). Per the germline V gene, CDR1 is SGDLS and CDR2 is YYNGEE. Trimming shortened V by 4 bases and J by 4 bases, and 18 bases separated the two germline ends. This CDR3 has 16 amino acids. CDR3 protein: CASSTQWGGAYNEQFF. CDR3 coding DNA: TGTGCCAGCAGCACCCAGTGGGGGGGCGCATACAATGAGCAGTTCTTC.

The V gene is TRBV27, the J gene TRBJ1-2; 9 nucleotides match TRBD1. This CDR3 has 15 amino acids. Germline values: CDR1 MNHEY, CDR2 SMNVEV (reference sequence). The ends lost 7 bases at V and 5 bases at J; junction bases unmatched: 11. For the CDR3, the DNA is TGTGCCAGCACTTTGAGGGGACAGGGTTGGTATGGCTACACCTTC. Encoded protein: CASTLRGQGWYGYTF.

The CDR3 region is CASSQTSLQETQYF. The CDR3 nucleotides are TGTGCCAGCAGCCAGACTAGTCTCCAAGAGACCCAGTACTTC. This chain joins TRBV11-2 and TRBJ2-5; TRBD2 might be the D (6 bases). Between the trimmed V and J ends, which lost 5 bases and 1 base, there was a span of 11 bases. Germline CDR1 reads SGHAT; CDR2 reads FQNNGV. This CDR3 has 14 residues.

The CDR3 region is CASSPRSTTNYGYTF. In nucleotides, the CDR3 is TGTGCCAGCAGCCCCCGGTCGACTACTAACTATGGCTACACCTTC. The chain carries TRBV4-2 and TRBJ1-2, with D unclear. Deletions cut 4 bases from V and 0 bases from J, with 12 bases between. CDR3 length equals 15 residues. Germline lookup yields CDR1 LGHNA and CDR2 YNFKEQ.

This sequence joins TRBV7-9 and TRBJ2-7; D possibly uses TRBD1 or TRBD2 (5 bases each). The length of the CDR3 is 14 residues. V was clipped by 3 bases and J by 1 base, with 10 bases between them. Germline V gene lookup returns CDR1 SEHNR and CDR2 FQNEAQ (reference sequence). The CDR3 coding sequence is TGTGCCAGCAGCTTCGCAGGGAGTTCCTACGAGCAGTACTTC. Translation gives CASSFAGSSYEQYF.

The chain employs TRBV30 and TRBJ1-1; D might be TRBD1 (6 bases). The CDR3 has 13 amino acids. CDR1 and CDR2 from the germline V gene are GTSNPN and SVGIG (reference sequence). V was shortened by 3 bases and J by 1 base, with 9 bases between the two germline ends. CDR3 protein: CAWSRGQNTEAFF. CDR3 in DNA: TGTGCCTGGAGCCGGGGACAGAACACTGAAGCTTTCTTT.

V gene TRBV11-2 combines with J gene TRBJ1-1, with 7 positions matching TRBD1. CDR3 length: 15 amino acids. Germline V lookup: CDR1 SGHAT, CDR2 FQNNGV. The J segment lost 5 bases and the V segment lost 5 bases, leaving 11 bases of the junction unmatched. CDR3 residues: CASSTEVGGVTEAFF. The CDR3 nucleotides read TGTGCCAGCAGCACCGAGGTAGGGGGCGTGACTGAAGCTTTCTTT.

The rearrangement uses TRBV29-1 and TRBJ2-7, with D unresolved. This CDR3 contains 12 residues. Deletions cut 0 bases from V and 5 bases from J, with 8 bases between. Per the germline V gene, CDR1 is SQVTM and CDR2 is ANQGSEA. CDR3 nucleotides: TGCAGCGTTGAAGATCCTTCAGACGAGCAGTACTTC. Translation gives CSVEDPSDEQYF.

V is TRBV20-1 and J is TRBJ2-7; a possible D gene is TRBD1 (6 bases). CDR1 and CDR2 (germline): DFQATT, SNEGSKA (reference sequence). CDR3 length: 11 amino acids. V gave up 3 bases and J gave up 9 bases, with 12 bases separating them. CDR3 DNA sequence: TGCAGTGCTAGGGGCACAGGGTGGCAGTACTTC. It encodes CSARGTGWQYF.

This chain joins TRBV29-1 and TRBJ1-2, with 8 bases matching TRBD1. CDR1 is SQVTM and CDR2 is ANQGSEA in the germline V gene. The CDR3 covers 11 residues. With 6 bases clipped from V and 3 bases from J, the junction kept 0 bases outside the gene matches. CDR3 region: CSVGQDYGYTF. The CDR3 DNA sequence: TGCAGCGTGGGACAGGACTATGGCTACACCTTC.

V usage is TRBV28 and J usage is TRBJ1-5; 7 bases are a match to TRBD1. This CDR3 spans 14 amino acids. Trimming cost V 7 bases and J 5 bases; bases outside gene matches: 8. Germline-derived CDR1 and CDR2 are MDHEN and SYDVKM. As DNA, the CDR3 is TGTGCCAGCACCCGAGGGGGCGAGGATCAGCCCCAGCATTTT. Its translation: CASTRGGEDQPQHF. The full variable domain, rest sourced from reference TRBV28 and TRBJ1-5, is DVKVTQSSRYLVKRTGEKVFLECVQDMDHENMFWYRQDPGLGLRLIYFSYDVKMKEKGDIPEGYSVSREKKERFSLILESASTNQTSMYLCASTRGGEDQPQHFGDGTRLSIL.

CDR3 nucleotides: TGTGCCAGCAGGGCCGGCCTTGGGCAGGGACTCTACGAGCAGTACTTC. Encoded protein: CASRAGLGQGLYEQYF. The chain joins TRBV27 to TRBJ2-7, with a possible D match to TRBD2 (6 bases). V was trimmed by 6 bases and J by 3 bases, leaving 21 bases between them. This CDR3 spans 16 amino acids. CDR1 is MNHEY and CDR2 is SMNVEV in the germline V gene (reference sequence).

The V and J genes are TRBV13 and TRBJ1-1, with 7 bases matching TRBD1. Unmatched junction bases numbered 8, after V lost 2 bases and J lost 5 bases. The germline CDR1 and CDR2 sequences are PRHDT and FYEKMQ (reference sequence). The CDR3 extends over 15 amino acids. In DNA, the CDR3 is TGTGCCAGCAGCTTAATATTGACAGGGAGTACTGAAGCTTTCTTT. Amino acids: CASSLILTGSTEAFF.

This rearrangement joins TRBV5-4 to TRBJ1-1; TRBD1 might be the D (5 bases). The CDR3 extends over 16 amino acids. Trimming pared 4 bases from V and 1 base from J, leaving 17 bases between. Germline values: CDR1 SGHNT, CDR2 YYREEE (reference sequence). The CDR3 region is CASSQGPPGRNTEAFF. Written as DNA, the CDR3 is TGTGCCAGCAGCCAGGGACCGCCCGGGCGGAACACTGAAGCTTTCTTT. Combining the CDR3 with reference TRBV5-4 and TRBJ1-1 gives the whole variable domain ETGVTQSPTHLIKTRGQQVTLRCSSQSGHNTVSWYQQALGQGPQFIFQYYREEENGRGNFPPRFSGLQFPNYSSELNVNALELDDSALYLCASSQGPPGRNTEAFFGQGTRLTVV.

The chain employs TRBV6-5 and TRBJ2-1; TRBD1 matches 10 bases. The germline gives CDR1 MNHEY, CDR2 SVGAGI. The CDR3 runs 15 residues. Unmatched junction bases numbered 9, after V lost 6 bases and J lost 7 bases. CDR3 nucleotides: TGTGCCAGCAGACCAGAGACAGGGGGCTGGAATGAGCAGTTCTTC. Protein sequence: CASRPETGGWNEQFF.

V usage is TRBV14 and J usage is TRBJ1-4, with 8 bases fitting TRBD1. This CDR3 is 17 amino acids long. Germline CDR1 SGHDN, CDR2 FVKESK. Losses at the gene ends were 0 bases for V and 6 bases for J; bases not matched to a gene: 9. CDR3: CASSQDFFETGDEKLFF. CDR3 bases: TGTGCCAGCAGCCAAGATTTTTTCGAGACAGGGGATGAAAAACTGTTTTTT.

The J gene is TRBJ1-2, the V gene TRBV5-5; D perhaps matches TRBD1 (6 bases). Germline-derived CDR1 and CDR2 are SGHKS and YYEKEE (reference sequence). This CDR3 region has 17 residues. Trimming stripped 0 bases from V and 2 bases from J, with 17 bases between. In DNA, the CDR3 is TGTGCCAGCAGCTTGGGACCTTATCTAACAGGGAACTATGGCTACACCTTC. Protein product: CASSLGPYLTGNYGYTF.

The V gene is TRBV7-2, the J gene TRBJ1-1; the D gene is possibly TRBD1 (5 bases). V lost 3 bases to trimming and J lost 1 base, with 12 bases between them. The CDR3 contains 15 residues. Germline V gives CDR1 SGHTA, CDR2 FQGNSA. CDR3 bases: TGTGCCAGCAGCTTTTGGGGCGGCTCGAACACTGAAGCTTTCTTT. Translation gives CASSFWGGSNTEAFF.

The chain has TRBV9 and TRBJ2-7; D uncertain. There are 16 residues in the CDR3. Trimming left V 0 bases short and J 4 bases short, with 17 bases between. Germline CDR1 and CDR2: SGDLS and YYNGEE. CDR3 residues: CASSVARPHPKYEQYF. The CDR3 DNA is TGTGCCAGCAGCGTAGCGCGGCCCCACCCTAAATACGAGCAGTACTTC.